These 26 T cell receptor beta chains originate from one sample sequenced in a study of OX40 agonist ivuxolimab in advanced cancers. Profiling relied on immunoSEQ multiplex PCR, and the TCRdb table lists in-frame clones only, not all of them. The table shows 60,000 to 85,000 clones, with over 70% occurring only once. This specimen was CD4+ or CD8+ T cells sorted from blood, taken in a trial of the OX40 agonist ivuxolimab. The receptors derive from an adult with an advanced solid tumor such as melanoma, head and neck, liver or kidney cancer.

The chain has TRBV7-2 and TRBJ2-3; TRBD1 aligns across 9 bases. Trimming at V came to 5 bases and at J to 4 bases, leaving 7 bases not matched to a gene. This CDR3 comprises 15 residues. Germline V gives CDR1 SGHTA, CDR2 FQGNSA. CDR3 sequence (DNA): TGTGCCAGCAGCGTCAACAGGGGGCTTGCAGATACGCAGTATTTT. Translating it yields CASSVNRGLADTQYF.

This rearrangement joins TRBV7-3 to TRBJ2-1, with D perhaps assigned TRBD1 or TRBD2 (5 bases each). CDR1 SGHTA and CDR2 FQGTGA come from the germline V gene. Trimming stripped 2 bases from V and 7 bases from J, with 12 bases between. The CDR3 length is 14 residues. The CDR3 nucleotides read TGTGCCAGCAGCTTAGAAGGGACGCCAAATGAGCAGTTCTTC. Amino acid sequence: CASSLEGTPNEQFF.

This clone has only a few counts. In DNA form, the CDR3 reads TGTGCCAGCAGCGCCGAGCTGAACACTGAAGCTTTCTTT. Translation gives CASSAELNTEAFF. The V call is TRBV7-3, the J call TRBJ1-1, with no clear D. The V end lost 5 bases, the J end lost 0 bases, and 7 bases lay between the germline ends. Germline CDR1 reads SGHTA; CDR2 reads FQGTGA. The length of the CDR3 is 13 residues.

The V call is TRBV5-6, the J call TRBJ2-1, with 9 bases fitting TRBD1. Germline trimming cut 4 bases from V and 3 bases from J; bases unmatched to any gene: 5. Germline V gene data show CDR1 as SGHDT and CDR2 as YYEEEE. CDR3 length equals 15 residues. CDR3 bases: TGTGCCAGCAGCCCCGGACAGGGGTACTACAATGAGCAGTTCTTC. This sequence encodes CASSPGQGYYNEQFF.

This clone was seen a single time. The chain is built from TRBV2 and TRBJ1-2; TRBD1 is a possible D gene (5 bases). CDR1 SNHLY and CDR2 FYNNEI come from the germline V gene. The CDR3 has 13 residues. V lost 2 bases and J 8 bases, leaving 12 bases between the germline ends. The DNA for the CDR3 is TGTGCCAGCAGTGAAAGCAGGGCTGAAGGCTACACCTTC. Amino acids: CASSESRAEGYTF.

The V call is TRBV28, the J call TRBJ2-7; D is perhaps TRBD2 (6 bases). The germline V gene encodes CDR1 MDHEN and CDR2 SYDVKM. V lost 2 bases, J lost 0 bases, and 11 bases lay in between. The CDR3 has 15 amino acids. CDR3 sequence reads: CASSLSSGSSYEQYF. DNA of the CDR3: TGTGCCAGCAGTTTAAGTAGCGGTAGCTCCTACGAGCAGTACTTC.

The gene calls are TRBV6-5 and TRBJ2-7; 8 nucleotides agree with TRBD1. V was pared by 0 bases and J by 4 bases, with 5 bases of the junction left unmatched. The CDR3 spans 15 residues. CDR1 and CDR2 (germline): MNHEY, SVGAGI. CDR3 DNA sequence: TGTGCCAGCAGTTACTCGACAGGGGCTGTGTACGAGCAGTACTTC. This encodes CASSYSTGAVYEQYF.

The genes are TRBV7-2 and TRBJ1-5; 8 nucleotides agree with TRBD1. CDR3 length: 15 amino acids. Germline V gene lookup returns CDR1 SGHTA and CDR2 FQGNSA. V dropped 5 bases and J dropped 6; count of bases not matched to a gene: 9. The chain's CDR3 is CASSPHSGGGQPQHF. CDR3 nucleotides: TGTGCCAGCAGCCCACACTCAGGGGGCGGTCAGCCCCAGCATTTT.

Here the CDR3 DNA reads TGTGCCAGCAGCTTACCAATGGGACAGTCCTACGAGCAGTACTTC. Protein: CASSLPMGQSYEQYF. The rearrangement uses TRBV7-9 and TRBJ2-7; 7 bases are a match to TRBD1. The CDR3 is 15 residues long. V shed 2 bases, J shed 1 base, and the junction held 5 bases outside the gene matches. Germline CDR1 reads SEHNR; CDR2 reads FQNEAQ (reference sequence).

The rearrangement uses TRBV6-6 and TRBJ2-3; 8 bases agree with TRBD1. The ends lost 6 bases at V and 3 bases at J; junction bases unmatched: 5. The germline V gene has CDR1 MNHNY and CDR2 SVGAGI (reference sequence). The CDR3 extends over 14 amino acids. The CDR3: CASSKTGGTDTQYF. CDR3 coding DNA: TGTGCCAGCAGCAAAACAGGGGGTACAGATACGCAGTATTTT.

The V and J genes are TRBV6-5 and TRBJ1-1; 7 bases align to TRBD1. The CDR3 is 13 amino acids. Losses at the gene ends were 4 bases for V and 7 bases for J; bases not matched to a gene: 6. Germline CDR1 MNHEY, CDR2 SVGAGI. DNA for the CDR3: TGTGCCAGCAGTTTCACCCGGGACAGTGAAGCTTTCTTT. Translating gives CASSFTRDSEAFF.

V and J are TRBV28 and TRBJ2-7; D could derive from TRBD1 or TRBD2 (5 bases each). Germline V gene data show CDR1 as MDHEN and CDR2 as SYDVKM. The CDR3 is 14 residues long. Trimming shortened V by 7 bases and J by 2 bases, and 15 bases separated the two germline ends. Here the CDR3 DNA reads TGTGCCAGCACCATCACCGGGGCGACCTACGAGCAGTACTTC. Its protein is CASTITGATYEQYF.

The chain recombines TRBV13 with TRBJ1-5, with D maybe TRBD1 (5 bases). V was clipped by 3 bases and J by 4 bases, with 22 bases between them. Germline V gene sequence: CDR1 PRHDT, CDR2 FYEKMQ (reference sequence). The CDR3 length is 18 residues. CDR3 DNA sequence: TGTGCCAGCAGCTTCTCTCGGGGCAGGGCCGGGGGAAATCAGCCCCAGCATTTT. This sequence encodes CASSFSRGRAGGNQPQHF.

V gene TRBV2 combines with J gene TRBJ2-1; 11 positions match TRBD2. The CDR3 sequence is 17 residues long. Losses at the gene ends were 3 bases for V and 7 bases for J; bases not matched to a gene: 11. The germline V gene has CDR1 SNHLY and CDR2 FYNNEI. CDR3 in DNA: TGTGCCAGCAGTGAGGAGGGTAGCGGGAGGGCCGGGAATGAGCAGTTCTTC. Its protein product is CASSEEGSGRAGNEQFF.

V gene TRBV5-5 combines with J gene TRBJ1-1; 8 bases line up with TRBD1. The length of the CDR3 is 13 residues. CDR1 and CDR2 from the germline V gene are SGHKS and YYEKEE (reference sequence). V was clipped by 6 bases and J by 2 bases; unmatched bases: 3. The CDR3 here is CASTGTGNTEAFF. In nucleotides, the CDR3 is TGTGCCAGCACCGGGACAGGAAACACTGAAGCTTTCTTT.

This clone was seen only once. The J gene is TRBJ2-2, the V gene TRBV5-6; 8 nucleotides agree with TRBD1. From germline, CDR1 is SGHDT and CDR2 YYEEEE. Germline trimming cut 1 base from V and 8 bases from J; bases unmatched to any gene: 10. The CDR3 covers 16 residues. The CDR3 bases are TGTGCCAGCAGCTTGTATAAAAGACAGGGGCTTGGGGAGCTGTTTTTT. Its translation: CASSLYKRQGLGELFF.

V usage is TRBV7-9 and J usage is TRBJ1-2; D remains unclear. Germline V gene sequence: CDR1 SEHNR, CDR2 FQNEAQ (reference sequence). The V end was cut by 1 base, the J end by 6 bases, with 9 bases between. The CDR3 consists of 13 residues. DNA of the CDR3: TGTGCCAGCAGCTTAGGCGAGGTGGATGGCTACACCTTC. This sequence encodes CASSLGEVDGYTF.

This clone is classed as medium-sized. V and J are TRBV11-3 and TRBJ2-6, with 7 bases that match TRBD1. This CDR3 contains 16 residues. V trimming: 5 bases; J trimming: 0 bases; junction bases outside the gene matches: 4. CDR1 is SGHNT, CDR2 YENEEA, per germline. CDR3 region: CASSAGDSSGANVLTF. The CDR3 nucleotides read TGTGCCAGCAGCGCTGGGGACAGCTCTGGGGCCAACGTCCTGACTTTC.

In DNA form, the CDR3 reads TGTGCCAGCAGTGCCGCCAACGCGGCTTTGTACCAAGAGACCCAGTACTTC. Protein sequence: CASSAANAALYQETQYF. This rearrangement joins TRBV2 to TRBJ2-5; the D is unclear. Germline CDR1 and CDR2: SNHLY and FYNNEI. CDR3 size: 17 residues. V was clipped by 4 bases and J by 0 bases, with 18 bases between them.

J is TRBJ1-2 and V is TRBV11-3, with TRBD1 identical over 8 bases. The CDR3 is 14 residues long. V trimming: 5 bases; J trimming: 7 bases; junction bases outside the gene matches: 9. Germline assignment: CDR1 SGHNT and CDR2 YENEEA. The CDR3 sequence is CASSPGGQGSGYTF. CDR3 nucleotides: TGTGCCAGCAGCCCAGGGGGCCAGGGCAGTGGCTACACCTTC.

CDR3 nucleotides: TGTGCCAGCAGCTTAAGGTTGGACGTCCAAAACACTGAAGCTTTCTTT. This sequence encodes CASSLRLDVQNTEAFF. The chain is built from TRBV7-2 and TRBJ1-1; no firm D call. This CDR3 is 16 amino acids long. CDR1 and CDR2 from the germline V gene are SGHTA and FQGNSA. Trimming took 2 bases from V and 2 from J, leaving 15 bases between them.

The rearrangement joins TRBV15 to TRBJ2-7; D gene uncertain. There are 15 residues in the CDR3. In germline, CDR1 is LNHNV, CDR2 YYDKDF (reference sequence). Trimming removed 4 bases at V and 3 bases at J, with 16 bases between. CDR3 residues: CATSTGAANGYEQYF. CDR3 bases: TGTGCCACCAGCACCGGTGCCGCTAACGGCTACGAGCAGTACTTC.

The rearrangement uses TRBV28 and TRBJ1-2; D is possibly TRBD1 (5 bases). The CDR3 spans 13 residues. Trimming took off 6 bases at V and 1 base at J, with 9 bases between the two ends. Germline CDR1 reads MDHEN; CDR2 reads SYDVKM. CDR3 sequence: CASSLRDNYGYTF. CDR3 sequence (DNA): TGTGCCAGCAGCCTCAGGGATAACTATGGCTACACCTTC.

The V call is TRBV2, the J call TRBJ1-2; the match to TRBD1 covers 7 bases. CDR3 length: 15 residues. V was pared by 2 bases and J by 7 bases, with 10 bases of the junction left unmatched. Looked up from germline, CDR1 is SNHLY and CDR2 is FYNNEI. CDR3 in amino acids: CASSENKGATGGYTF. The CDR3 region has the DNA TGTGCCAGCAGTGAAAATAAGGGGGCGACGGGTGGCTACACCTTC. Full variable domain (missing parts from reference TRBV2 and TRBJ1-2): EPEVTQTPSHQVTQMGQEVILRCVPISNHLYFYWYRQILGQKVEFLVSFYNNEISEKSEIFDDQFSVERPDGSNFTLKIRSTKLEDSAMYFCASSENKGATGGYTFGSGTRLTVV.

Here the CDR3 reads CASSLQGPSSNTGELFF. For the CDR3, the DNA is TGTGCCAGCAGCTTACAGGGACCTTCCTCGAACACCGGGGAGCTGTTTTTT. The rearrangement joins TRBV7-6 to TRBJ2-2; tentatively, D is TRBD1 or TRBD2 (5 bases each). CDR1 is SGHVS and CDR2 is FNYEAQ in the germline V gene. The V gene lost 2 bases and the J gene lost 0 bases, with 13 bases spanning the gap. There are 17 residues in the CDR3.

The rearrangement uses TRBV6-1 and TRBJ2-1, with TRBD1 as a possible D gene (5 bases). CDR3 length equals 13 residues. The V gene's germline CDR1 is MNHNS and CDR2 SASEGT. Trimming took 5 bases from V and 6 from J, leaving 11 bases between them. Here the CDR3 reads CASSYLQGNEQFF. The DNA of the CDR3 is TGTGCCAGCAGTTATTTGCAGGGCAATGAGCAGTTCTTC.